This TCR beta chain was recovered during a study of blood T cell repertoires in COVID-19. Profiling relied on immunoSEQ multiplex PCR, and the TCRdb table lists in-frame clones only, not all of them. The sample includes tens of thousands of clones, around 92% of them seen just once. V shed 6 bases and J shed 8 bases, with 15 bases lying between them. This CDR3 has 13 amino acids. Germline V gene sequence: CDR1 KGHDR, CDR2 SFDVKD. Sequencing used peripheral blood. The V gene is TRBV24-1, the J gene TRBJ1-2; tentatively, D is TRBD1 (5 bases). The TCR comes from a woman between 45 and 60 years old in a cohort sampled during active COVID-19. The CDR3 nucleotides are TGTGCCACCAGTCCTTCAGGGCCCGGAGGCTACACCTTC. As protein: CATSPSGPGGYTF.